This T cell receptor beta chain is drawn from a study of cytomegalovirus exposure and HLA in healthy donors. Study-wide results and caveats: Sequencing depth across donors, presence/absence analyses assumed, was roughly uniform. Later analysis revealed greater clonal expansion in HLA-associated TCR beta chains than in equally common others.

About this clone: Its antigen is as yet unknown.

60 Vbeta and 13 Jbeta primers were used in PCR. Sequencing was performed with immunoSEQ multiplex PCR; in TCRdb, only in-frame clones are kept and a portion is missing. In the table there are 110,000 or so clones, roughly 87% of which are singletons. The receptor comes from a woman aged 18-35 years in good health and CMV-seronegative. Sequencing was carried out using PBMCs.

CDR3 protein: CASSGTGLVSYGYTF. In nucleotides, the CDR3 is TGTGCCAGCAGCGGTACAGGGTTAGTTAGCTATGGCTACACCTTC. The chain is built from TRBV7-2 and TRBJ1-2; tentative D call: TRBD1 (6 bases). Germline V gene lookup returns CDR1 SGHTA and CDR2 FQGNSA. The V end lost 5 bases, the J end lost 4 bases, and 17 bases lay between the germline ends. The CDR3 sequence is 15 residues long.